The present T cell receptor beta chain was sequenced within a study of monozygotic twins with inflammatory bowel disease. Study-wide findings and caveats: Evidence failed to back one strong IBD-linked signal or clonotype. IBD patients displayed reduced TCRbeta diversity (inverse Simpson) when set against healthy co-twins. Among the T cells, different subtypes could not be distinguished.

Whole blood supplied total RNA, and T cells were not sorted. TCRdb reprocessed the 5' RACE reads and keeps a single row for each CDR3 protein, giving no DNA. This sample's table has 350,000 to 500,000 distinct CDR3 sequences. The CDR3 is 16 amino acids. As for this clonotype: What it binds is not known.

The specimen sequenced was blood. The sequence was collected from a human donor with ulcerative colitis or Crohn's disease, or a healthy co-twin of an affected twin (not recorded which). This rearrangement joins TRBV12-3 or TRBV12-4 to TRBJ2-1; TCRdb returns TRBD1, unconfirmable since there is no DNA. CDR3 region: CASGGQSGRAYNEQFF.